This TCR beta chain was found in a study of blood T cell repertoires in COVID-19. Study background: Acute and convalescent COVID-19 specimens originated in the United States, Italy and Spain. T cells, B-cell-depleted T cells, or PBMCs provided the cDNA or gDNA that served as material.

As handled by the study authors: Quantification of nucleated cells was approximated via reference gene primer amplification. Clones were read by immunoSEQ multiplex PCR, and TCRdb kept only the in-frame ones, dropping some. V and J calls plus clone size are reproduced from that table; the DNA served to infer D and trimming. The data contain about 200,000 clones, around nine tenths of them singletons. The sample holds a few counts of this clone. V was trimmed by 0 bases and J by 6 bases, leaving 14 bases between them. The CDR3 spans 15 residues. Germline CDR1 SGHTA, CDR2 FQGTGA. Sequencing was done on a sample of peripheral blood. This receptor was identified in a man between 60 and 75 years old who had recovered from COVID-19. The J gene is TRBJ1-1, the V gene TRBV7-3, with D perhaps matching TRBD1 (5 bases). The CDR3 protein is CASSLTSLRTSEAFF. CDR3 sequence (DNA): TGTGCCAGCAGCTTAACCTCTCTACGGACATCTGAAGCTTTCTTT.